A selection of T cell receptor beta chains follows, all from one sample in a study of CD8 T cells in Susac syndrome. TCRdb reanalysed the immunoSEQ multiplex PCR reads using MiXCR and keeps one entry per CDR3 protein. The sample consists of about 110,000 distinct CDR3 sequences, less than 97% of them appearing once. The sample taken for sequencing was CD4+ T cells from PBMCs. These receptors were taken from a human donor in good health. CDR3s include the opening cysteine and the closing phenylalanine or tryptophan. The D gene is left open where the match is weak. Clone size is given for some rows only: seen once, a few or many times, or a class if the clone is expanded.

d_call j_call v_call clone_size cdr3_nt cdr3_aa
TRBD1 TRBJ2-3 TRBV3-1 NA TGTGCCAGCAGCCAAACTGGACAGGGAACAGATACGCAGTATTTT CASSQTGQGTDTQYF
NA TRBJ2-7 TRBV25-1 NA TGTGCCAGCAGTTACCCGGGACACAGCTCCTACGAGCAGTACTTC CASSYPGHSSYEQYF
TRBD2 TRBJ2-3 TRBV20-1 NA TGCAGTGCTCTGTCCTTGACTAGCGGGACAGATACGCAGTATTTT CSALSLTSGTDTQYF
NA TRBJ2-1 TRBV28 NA TGTGCCAGCGGGATTTTGGTGGGAGTCACTTACAATGAGCAGTTCTTC CASGILVGVTYNEQFF
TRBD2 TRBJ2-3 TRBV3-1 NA TGTGCCAGCAGCCAGGGAAAGCGGGAGAGGTCGGATACGCAGTATTTT CASSQGKRERSDTQYF
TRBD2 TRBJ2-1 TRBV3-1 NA TGTGCCAGCAGCCAAGTGAAGCTAGCGGGGGGCTACAATGAGCAGTTCTTC CASSQVKLAGGYNEQFF
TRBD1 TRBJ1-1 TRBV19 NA TGTGCCAGTAGTACCCCTACAGGGGGCTCGGTGGAACCTTTCTTT CASSTPTGGSVEPFF
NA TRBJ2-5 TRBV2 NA TGTGCCAGCAGTTACAGGCTGAGAAGTAGCGGCCGCCAAGAGACCCAGTACTTC CASSYRLRSSGRQETQYF
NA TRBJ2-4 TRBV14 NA TGTGCCAGCAGCCAAGATGGAGTCAAAAACATTCAGTACTTC CASSQDGVKNIQYF
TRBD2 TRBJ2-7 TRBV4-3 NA TGCGCCAGCAGCCAATCGACTAGCGTGAGCTCCTACGAGCAGTACTTC CASSQSTSVSSYEQYF
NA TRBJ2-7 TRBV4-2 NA TGTGCCAGCAGCCAAGGATACAGGAACTACGAGCAGTACTTC CASSQGYRNYEQYF
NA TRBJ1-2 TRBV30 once TGTGCCTGGAGGCTTAAGGACGGAAACACGGGTGGCTACACCTTC CAWRLKDGNTGGYTF
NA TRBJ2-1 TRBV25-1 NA TGTGCCAGCACCACAAGGGCCTACAATGAGCAGTTCTTC CASTTRAYNEQFF
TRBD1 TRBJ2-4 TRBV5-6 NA TGTGCCAGCAGCTTCCGGGACAGAGTAAACATTCAGTACTTC CASSFRDRVNIQYF
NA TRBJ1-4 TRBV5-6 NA TGTGCCAGCGCCTTCGTGCAGGGGAGGTTCTCCACCGAAGCAACTAATGAAAAACTGTTTTTT CASAFVQGRFSTEATNEKLFF
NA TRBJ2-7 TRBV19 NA TGTGCCAGTAGTCCCACAATACTAGGTCCAGCCGAGCAGTACTTC CASSPTILGPAEQYF
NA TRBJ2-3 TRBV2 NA TGTGCCAGCACCAAAAGGGGGGCAGATACGCAGTATTTT CASTKRGADTQYF
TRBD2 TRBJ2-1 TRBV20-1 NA TGCAGTGCTAAGAGGAGCGGGAGGGCCGATGAGCAGTTCTTC CSAKRSGRADEQFF
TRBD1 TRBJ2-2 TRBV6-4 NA TGTGCCAGCAGCGAACAGGGGGCGCGAACCGGGGAGCTGTTTTTT CASSEQGARTGELFF
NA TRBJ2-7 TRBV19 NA TGTGCCAGTAGTCCCCAGGGTGGCTACGAGCAGTACTTC CASSPQGGYEQYF
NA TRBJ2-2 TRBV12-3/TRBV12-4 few TGTGCCAGCCGGCCCGGGGGGAACACCGGGGAGCTGTTTTTT CASRPGGNTGELFF
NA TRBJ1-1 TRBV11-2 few TGTGCCAGCAGCTTAGGCCTGAACACTGAAGCTTTCTTT CASSLGLNTEAFF
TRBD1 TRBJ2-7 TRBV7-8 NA TGTGCCAGCACCCTTCTGCCAACAGGGGGCTACGAGCAGTACTTC CASTLLPTGGYEQYF
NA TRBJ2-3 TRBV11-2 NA TGTGCCAGCAGCCCCCTTGGGGGACAGGGGGGAGGACTAGCGGGGATCACAGATACGCAGTATTTT CASSPLGGQGGGLAGITDTQYF
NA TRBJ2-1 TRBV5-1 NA TGCGCCAGCAGCTTGGTGGCGGGGCGCGATGAGCAGTTCTTC CASSLVAGRDEQFF
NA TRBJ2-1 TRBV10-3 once TGTGCCATCAGTGAGTCGCAGGGCAGGGACAATGAGCAGTTCTTC CAISESQGRDNEQFF
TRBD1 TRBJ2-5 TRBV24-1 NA TGTGCCACCAGTGACCCACAGGGGGCTGGAGAGACCCAGTACTTC CATSDPQGAGETQYF
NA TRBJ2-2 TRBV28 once TGTGCCAGCAGTGCCCGGGGGGCAGGAGGGACCGGGGAGCTGTTTTTT CASSARGAGGTGELFF
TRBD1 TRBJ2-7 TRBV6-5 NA TGTGCCAGCAGTGCCTTTGGACAGGGGGAGCAGTACTTC CASSAFGQGEQYF
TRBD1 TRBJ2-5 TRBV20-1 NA TGCAGTGCTAGAGACCAATCGACAGGGTTGGAGACCCAGTACTTC CSARDQSTGLETQYF
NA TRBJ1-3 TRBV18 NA TGTGCCAGCTCACGCGACTCTGGAAACACCATATATTTT CASSRDSGNTIYF
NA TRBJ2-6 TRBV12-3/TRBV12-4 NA TGTGCCAGCAGGCCAGCTGCGGGGAGAAACTCTGGGGCCAACGTCCTGACTTTC CASRPAAGRNSGANVLTF
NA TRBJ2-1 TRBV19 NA TGTGCCAGTAGTGGGGGCGGCGGATACAATGAGCAGTTCTTC CASSGGGGYNEQFF
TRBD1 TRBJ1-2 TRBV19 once TGTGCCAGTAGTATAACAGGGGAAGGCTACACCTTC CASSITGEGYTF
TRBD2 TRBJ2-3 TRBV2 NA TGTGCCGGACTAGCGGGAGTGACAGATACGCAGTATTTT CAGLAGVTDTQYF
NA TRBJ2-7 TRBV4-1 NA TGCGCCAGCAGCCTCGACGGGACGTTCTACGAGCAGTACTTC CASSLDGTFYEQYF
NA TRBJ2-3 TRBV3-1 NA TGTGCCAGCAGCCAAGTCGAAGATACGCAGTATTTT CASSQVEDTQYF
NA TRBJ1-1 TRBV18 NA TGTGCCAGCTCACCTCGCGACGGGGGAAAACTCGACGCTTTCTTT CASSPRDGGKLDAFF
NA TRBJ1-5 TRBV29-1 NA TGCAGCGTTGCTGCAGGGACCAATCAGCCCCAGCATTTT CSVAAGTNQPQHF
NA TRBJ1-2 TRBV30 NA TGTGCCTGCCCTGACCCCCGTGGGGGTTCCTATGGCTACACCTTC CACPDPRGGSYGYTF
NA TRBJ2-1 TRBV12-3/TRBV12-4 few TGTGCCAGCAGTTTAGTTGGGTACAATGAGCAGTTCTTC CASSLVGYNEQFF
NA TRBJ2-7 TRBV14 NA TGTGCCAGCAGCCTGGGACATATCTACGAGCAGTACTTC CASSLGHIYEQYF
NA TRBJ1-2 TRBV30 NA TGTGCCTGGAGTGTACGGGGCTCGGGGGGCTACACCTTC CAWSVRGSGGYTF
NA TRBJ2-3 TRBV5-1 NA TGCGCCAGCAGCTTGGCGGCTACAGATACGCAGTATTTT CASSLAATDTQYF